This passage covers 26 T cell receptor beta chains from one sample sequenced in a study of blood T cell repertoires in COVID-19. Sequencing was performed with immunoSEQ multiplex PCR; in TCRdb, only in-frame clones are kept and a portion is missing. The sample holds 95,000 or so clones, 81% seen once. The sequencing input was peripheral blood. The receptors were gathered from a man at least 80 years old with active or convalescent COVID-19.

The chain employs TRBV6-5 and TRBJ2-2; 9 nucleotides align to TRBD1. J gave up 7 bases and V 7 bases, and 7 bases lay outside the gene matches. The CDR3 loop spans 14 amino acids. Germline lookup yields CDR1 MNHEY and CDR2 SVGAGI. The CDR3 DNA is TGTGCCAGCACGGGACAGGGAGTCGGCGGGGAGCTGTTTTTT. Encoded protein: CASTGQGVGGELFF.

J is TRBJ2-3 and V is TRBV7-2, with 7 positions matching TRBD2. J gave up 2 bases and V 1 base, and 9 bases lay outside the gene matches. CDR3 length: 17 amino acids. Germline V gives CDR1 SGHTA, CDR2 FQGNSA. The CDR3 sequence is CASSLDGAGVFTDTQYF. DNA for the CDR3: TGTGCCAGCAGCTTAGATGGGGCGGGGGTTTTCACAGATACGCAGTATTTT.

V gene TRBV3-1 (or the pseudogene TRBV3-2) combines with J gene TRBJ1-1; no firm D call. Trimming stripped 1 base from V and 8 bases from J, with 8 bases between. The CDR3 loop spans 12 amino acids. From germline, CDR1 is LGHDT and CDR2 YNNKEL (reference sequence). The CDR3 DNA reads TGTGCCAGCAGCCAAGTTGGGGAGGAAGCTTTCTTT. The encoded protein is CASSQVGEEAFF.

The CDR3 sequence: CASSQGARETQYF. The CDR3 DNA sequence: TGCGCCAGCAGTCAGGGGGCGCGGGAGACCCAGTACTTC. J is TRBJ2-5 and V is TRBV10-2; 8 bases map to TRBD1. The CDR3 is made up of 13 amino acids. Per germline, CDR1 WSHSY and CDR2 SAAADI. V lost 5 bases to trimming and J lost 5 bases; unmatched junction nucleotides: 4.

The rearrangement joins TRBV5-1 to TRBJ1-1, with 9 positions matching TRBD1. CDR1 is SGHRS, CDR2 YFSETQ, per germline. This CDR3 comprises 17 residues. V shed 3 bases and J 4 bases; nucleotides not matched to a gene: 13. In nucleotides, the CDR3 is TGCGCCAGCAGCTGGATGTTCCTCGGACAGGGGCCCACTGAAGCTTTCTTT. This encodes CASSWMFLGQGPTEAFF.

The chain has TRBV18 and TRBJ1-5; perhaps TRBD1 as D (5 bases). This CDR3 has 15 amino acids. Germline V lookup: CDR1 KGHSH, CDR2 LQKENI. Trimming removed 3 bases at V and 7 bases at J, with 16 bases between. The CDR3 bases are TGTGCCAGCTCACCCATTAAGGGGTCCATACAGCCCCAGCATTTT. It yields the protein CASSPIKGSIQPQHF.

The chain carries TRBV2 and TRBJ2-5, with TRBD1 matching 7 bases. CDR3 length: 13 residues. J was trimmed by 1 base and V by 6 bases; bases with no gene match: 2. CDR1 SNHLY and CDR2 FYNNEI come from the germline V gene. As DNA, the CDR3 is TGTGCCAGCAGACGGGACAGCCAAGAGACCCAGTACTTC. Protein product: CASRRDSQETQYF. Full variable domain (missing parts from reference TRBV2 and TRBJ2-5): EPEVTQTPSHQVTQMGQEVILRCVPISNHLYFYWYRQILGQKVEFLVSFYNNEISEKSEIFDDQFSVERPDGSNFTLKIRSTKLEDSAMYFCASRRDSQETQYFGPGTRLLVL.

This chain joins TRBV5-6 and TRBJ1-1; D unresolved. Trimming pared 4 bases from V and 5 bases from J, leaving 21 bases between. Germline V gene lookup returns CDR1 SGHDT and CDR2 YYEEEE. The CDR3 runs 16 residues. CDR3 region: CASSVSQTRMRTEAFF. CDR3 nucleotides: TGTGCCAGCAGCGTATCGCAGACCCGTATGCGGACTGAAGCTTTCTTT.

This clone has just a few counts. This sequence joins TRBV29-1 and TRBJ2-5, with 7 bases identical to TRBD2. CDR1 is SQVTM, CDR2 ANQGSEA, per germline. Trimming cost V 6 bases and J 2 bases; bases outside gene matches: 12. The CDR3 is made up of 15 amino acids. The CDR3 bases are TGCAGCGTGGGGGGGTACGGGGGTCCTCAAGAGACCCAGTACTTC. Translation: CSVGGYGGPQETQYF.

The rearrangement uses TRBV3-1 (or the pseudogene TRBV3-2) and TRBJ2-7; the match to TRBD2 covers 14 bases. V lost 3 bases, J lost 9 bases, and 13 bases stayed unmatched. The CDR3 has 17 residues. Germline V CDR1 and CDR2: LGHDT, YNNKEL (reference sequence). CDR3: CASSQTPSGLAGDGQYF. The DNA of the CDR3 is TGTGCCAGCAGCCAGACGCCTTCGGGACTAGCGGGGGACGGGCAGTACTTC.

The chain links TRBV10-2 to TRBJ2-3; D possibly corresponds to TRBD1 (6 bases). CDR3 length equals 12 residues. Trimming took 11 bases from V and 4 from J, leaving 13 bases between them. The germline gives CDR1 WSHSY, CDR2 SAAADI. CDR3 coding DNA: TGCGCCTCCCACCAGGGGTCAGATACGCAGTATTTT. This sequence encodes CASHQGSDTQYF.

V and J are TRBV9 and TRBJ2-6; 8 nucleotides line up with TRBD1. The germline gives CDR1 SGDLS, CDR2 YYNGEE. The CDR3 has 18 amino acids. V lost 3 bases and J lost 3; bases outside the gene matches: 11. The CDR3 protein is CASSGTGRLLGGANVLTF. The CDR3 DNA sequence: TGTGCCAGCAGCGGGACAGGGAGGCTCCTGGGTGGGGCCAACGTCCTGACTTTC.

The chain carries TRBV3-1 (or the pseudogene TRBV3-2) and TRBJ2-2; D gene unclear. V was clipped by 0 bases and J by 2 bases, with 13 bases between them. The CDR3 covers 17 residues. The V gene's germline CDR1 is LGHDT and CDR2 YNNKEL (reference sequence). CDR3 region: CASSQDFATSNTGELFF. Here the CDR3 DNA reads TGTGCCAGCAGCCAAGACTTTGCGACTTCCAACACCGGGGAGCTGTTTTTT.

V is TRBV5-6 and J is TRBJ1-1; D is ambiguous. CDR1 and CDR2 (germline): SGHDT, YYEEEE. Trimming took 2 bases from V and 3 from J, leaving 8 bases between them. This CDR3 region has 13 residues. The CDR3 is CASSFGYDTEAFF. In DNA form, the CDR3 reads TGTGCCAGCAGCTTCGGGTACGACACTGAAGCTTTCTTT. Full variable domain (rest looked up from reference TRBV5-6 and TRBJ1-1): DAGVTQSPTHLIKTRGQQVTLRCSPKSGHDTVSWYQQALGQGPQFIFQYYEEEERQRGNFPDRFSGHQFPNYSSELNVNALLLGDSALYLCASSFGYDTEAFFGQGTRLTVV.

The CDR3 sequence is CASSSDRVSYNEQFF. CDR3 coding DNA: TGCGCCAGCAGCTCGGACAGGGTATCCTACAATGAGCAGTTCTTC. This sequence joins TRBV5-1 and TRBJ2-1; 8 bases align to TRBD1. The germline gives CDR1 SGHRS, CDR2 YFSETQ. CDR3 length: 15 amino acids. Trimming removed 3 bases from V and 1 base from J; junction bases left unmatched: 3.

The chain uses TRBV3-1 (or the pseudogene TRBV3-2) and TRBJ2-5; D is possibly TRBD1 (6 bases). From germline, CDR1 is LGHDT and CDR2 YNNKEL (reference sequence). V dropped 4 bases and J dropped 2 bases, with 11 bases sitting between them. The CDR3 is made up of 14 amino acids. The CDR3 reads CASSPTGTQETQYF. The CDR3 nucleotides read TGTGCCAGCAGCCCAACCGGGACACAAGAGACCCAGTACTTC.

This chain connects TRBV28 to TRBJ2-7; a possible D gene is TRBD1 (6 bases). The CDR3 runs to 14 residues. CDR1 and CDR2 from the germline V gene are MDHEN and SYDVKM. V dropped 5 bases and J dropped 3 bases, with 14 bases sitting between them. The CDR3 loop reads CASSPSTGNYEQYF. The CDR3 DNA reads TGTGCCAGCAGTCCTTCGACAGGTAACTACGAGCAGTACTTC.

This chain connects TRBV7-9 to TRBJ2-5; 15 nucleotides agree with TRBD2. V lost 5 bases to trimming and J lost 5 bases; unmatched junction nucleotides: 9. Germline V gene lookup returns CDR1 SEHNR and CDR2 FQNEAQ (reference sequence). The CDR3 runs to 17 residues. The CDR3, as DNA: TGTGCCAGCAGCCCCCACCGGACTAGCGGGGGGGCGGAGACCCAGTACTTC. It encodes CASSPHRTSGGAETQYF.

V is TRBV7-8 and J is TRBJ2-3; 7 nucleotides align to TRBD2. J gave up 1 base and V 5 bases, and 3 bases lay outside the gene matches. The CDR3 consists of 14 residues. Germline-derived CDR1 and CDR2 are SGHVS and FQNEAQ. In DNA form, the CDR3 reads TGTGCCAGCAGCCTCGGACTAGGCACAGATACGCAGTATTTT. The encoded protein is CASSLGLGTDTQYF.

This clone was seen more than once but under ten times. This chain joins TRBV4-2 and TRBJ1-5; possibly TRBD1 for D (6 bases). The CDR3 runs 13 residues. V lost 4 bases and J 5 bases, leaving 9 bases between the germline ends. Germline V gives CDR1 LGHNA, CDR2 YNFKEQ. The CDR3 reads CASSRDTHQPQHF. The CDR3 bases are TGTGCCAGCAGCCGGGACACCCATCAGCCCCAGCATTTT.

CDR3 sequence reads: CASSLLAGGPDTQYF. DNA of the CDR3: TGTGCCAGCAGTTTATTAGCGGGGGGGCCAGATACGCAGTATTTT. The chain carries TRBV28 and TRBJ2-3; 11 nucleotides align to TRBD2. V lost 1 base to trimming and J lost 4 bases; unmatched junction nucleotides: 1. CDR3 length: 15 amino acids. CDR1 and CDR2 (germline): MDHEN, SYDVKM. Based on the CDR3 plus reference TRBV28 and TRBJ2-3, the full variable domain is DVKVTQSSRYLVKRTGEKVFLECVQDMDHENMFWYRQDPGLGLRLIYFSYDVKMKEKGDIPEGYSVSREKKERFSLILESASTNQTSMYLCASSLLAGGPDTQYFGPGTRLTVL.

The J gene is TRBJ2-2, the V gene TRBV5-1; 8 nucleotides agree with TRBD1. From germline, CDR1 is SGHRS and CDR2 YFSETQ. The CDR3 extends over 15 amino acids. Trimming cost V 0 bases and J 6 bases; bases outside gene matches: 4. CDR3 in DNA: TGCGCCAGCAGCTTGGGGGACAGGAGTCCCGGGGAGCTGTTTTTT. The encoded protein is CASSLGDRSPGELFF.

V gene TRBV5-6 combines with J gene TRBJ2-3; a weak D match, TRBD2 (6 bases). CDR3 length: 16 residues. Trimming shortened V by 1 base and J by 1 base, and 13 bases separated the two germline ends. Germline V gene lookup returns CDR1 SGHDT and CDR2 YYEEEE. CDR3 DNA sequence: TGTGCCAGCAGCTTGCTTGCCAGGGAGGGCACAGATACGCAGTATTTT. Protein: CASSLLAREGTDTQYF.

This clone was observed a few times. V is TRBV3-1 (or the pseudogene TRBV3-2) and J is TRBJ1-6, with a possible D match to TRBD1 (5 bases). Between the trimmed V and J ends, which lost 4 bases and 0 bases, there was a span of 13 bases. Germline CDR1 LGHDT, CDR2 YNNKEL (reference sequence). CDR3 length: 17 amino acids. CDR3 DNA: TGTGCCAGCAGCCCAGTTCCCCAGGGCTCCTATAATTCACCCCTCCACTTT. It encodes CASSPVPQGSYNSPLHF.

This clone was found many times. The chain employs TRBV13 and TRBJ1-6; the D is unclear. In germline, CDR1 is PRHDT, CDR2 FYEKMQ (reference sequence). The CDR3 contains 15 residues. V was trimmed by 0 bases and J by 10 bases, leaving 13 bases between them. The CDR3 sequence is CASSLGSRGGSPLHF. The CDR3, as DNA: TGTGCCAGCAGCTTAGGTAGTCGGGGAGGGTCACCCCTCCACTTT.

The V call is TRBV2, the J call TRBJ2-2; 10 bases fit TRBD2. There are 16 residues in the CDR3. V trimming: 5 bases; J trimming: 3 bases; junction bases outside the gene matches: 6. Germline V CDR1 and CDR2: SNHLY, FYNNEI. CDR3 DNA: TGTGCCAGCAGTACCCCCGGGACTAGCGACACCGGGGAGCTGTTTTTT. Translating gives CASSTPGTSDTGELFF.